The entry that follows covers one T cell receptor (beta chain) sequence. Antigen unknown. V lost 0 bases and J lost 7; bases outside the gene matches: 11. In germline, CDR1 is LGHNA, CDR2 YSLEER. CDR3 length: 18 amino acids. These data come from a study of T cell responses to AZD1222 COVID-19 vaccine. Assay used: immunoSEQ multiplex PCR; TCRdb lists only in-frame clones, some missing. Of over 100,000 clones in the sample, over 80% are singletons; the top ten hold roughly 6.9%. Study outcomes and limitations: Unmutated variant regions reportedly attract nearly half of all spike-specific TCRs. Two AZD1222 administrations were followed by greater Spike-specific TCR breadth and depth. Most donors were white British, females outnumbered males, and clonal diversity was possibly underestimated. Only 5 or 6 AZD1222 recipients were seropositive at baseline.

This sequence originates from an adult in good health. The sample here was peripheral blood, taken on day 0 of AZD1222 vaccination. The rearrangement joins TRBV4-3 to TRBJ1-4, with 10 bases aligning to TRBD1. The CDR3: CASSQDIGDRGYVEKLFF. The CDR3 DNA is TGCGCCAGCAGCCAAGATATTGGGGACAGGGGTTATGTTGAAAAACTGTTTTTT.